This is a list of T cell receptor beta chains from one sample in a study of OX40 agonist ivuxolimab in advanced cancers. Some clones are missing from TCRdb's copy, which holds only in-frame ones; the method was immunoSEQ multiplex PCR. The sample carries about 70,000 clones, 80% to 90% recorded once. Material: CD4+ or CD8+ T cells sorted from blood, obtained in a trial of the OX40 agonist ivuxolimab. The receptors here all came from an adult with an advanced solid tumor such as melanoma, head and neck, liver or kidney cancer. CDR3s include the opening cysteine and the closing phenylalanine or tryptophan. A D gene is named only where the DNA matches it firmly. Clone size, where shown, is once, few, many, or a class for clones that have expanded.

j_gene,v_gene,d_gene,abundance,CDR3aa,CDR3nt
TRBJ1-4,TRBV6-5,TRBD1,-,CASSDTGGGEKLFF,TGTGCCAGCAGTGACACAGGGGGCGGTGAAAAACTGTTTTTT
TRBJ1-5,TRBV4-2,-,-,CASSQDERNQPQHF,TGTGCCAGCAGCCAAGATGAACGCAATCAGCCCCAGCATTTT
TRBJ2-1,TRBV19,TRBD1,once,CASSITGTGSGEQFF,TGTGCCAGTAGTATCACCGGGACAGGGTCCGGTGAGCAGTTCTTC
TRBJ2-7,TRBV7-9,TRBD2,-,CASNDDVGSGGVQAYEQYF,TGTGCCAGCAACGACGATGTTGGTAGCGGGGGGGTACAAGCTTACGAGCAGTACTTC
TRBJ1-4,TRBV6-1,TRBD1,few,CASSVSFVVGTGQEKLFF,TGTGCCAGCAGTGTTTCTTTCGTCGTCGGGACAGGCCAAGAAAAACTGTTTTTT
TRBJ2-3,TRBV5-1,TRBD1,-,CASSPGQFTDTQYF,TGCGCCAGCAGCCCGGGACAGTTCACAGATACGCAGTATTTT
TRBJ2-5,TRBV9,-,-,CASSVAVGQPRRSGETQYF,TGTGCCAGCAGCGTAGCGGTTGGACAGCCAAGAAGATCCGGGGAGACCCAGTACTTC
TRBJ2-3,TRBV7-3,-,once,CASSLSSSTDTQYF,TGTGCCAGCAGCTTAAGCTCCTCCACAGATACGCAGTATTTT
TRBJ2-7,TRBV5-1,TRBD1,-,CASSRSTGGLEQYF,TGCGCCAGCAGCCGCTCGACAGGGGGCTTGGAGCAGTACTTC
TRBJ1-2,TRBV4-3,TRBD1,-,CASSQPDRGYGYTF,TGCGCCAGCAGCCAACCGGACAGGGGATATGGCTACACCTTC
TRBJ1-2,TRBV18,-,-,CASSPGGVNYGYTF,TGTGCCAGCTCACCAGGGGGGGTTAACTATGGCTACACCTTC
TRBJ1-1,TRBV5-1,-,-,CASSDQGLGTEAFF,TGCGCCAGCAGCGATCAGGGCCTGGGCACTGAAGCTTTCTTT
TRBJ2-7,TRBV27,-,-,CASSFGDPYEQYF,TGTGCCAGCAGTTTCGGGGACCCCTACGAGCAGTACTTC
TRBJ2-1,TRBV2,TRBD1,-,CASSETGGGEQFF,TGTGCCAGCAGTGAAACAGGGGGCGGTGAGCAGTTCTTC
TRBJ2-7,TRBV29-1,-,-,CSVDLRGSYEQYF,TGCAGCGTTGATCTCCGGGGATCCTACGAGCAGTACTTC
TRBJ2-1,TRBV7-9,-,-,CASSLNGPHNEQFF,TGTGCCAGCAGCTTAAACGGGCCACACAATGAGCAGTTCTTC
TRBJ2-5,TRBV7-9,TRBD1,-,CASSADWTGQETQYF,TGTGCCAGCAGCGCCGACTGGACAGGGCAAGAGACCCAGTACTTC
TRBJ2-2,TRBV19,-,-,CASSMRTRNTGELFF,TGTGCCAGTAGTATGAGGACGCGGAACACCGGGGAGCTGTTTTTT
TRBJ2-5,TRBV5-4,-,-,CASSLVATTRGQETQYF,TGTGCCAGCAGCTTGGTGGCGACAACTAGGGGCCAAGAGACCCAGTACTTC
TRBJ2-3,TRBV7-2,-,few,CASSFRRVDTQYF,TGTGCCAGCAGCTTCCGCCGGGTAGATACGCAGTATTTT
TRBJ2-7,TRBV6-1,-,-,CASSDDYYEQYF,TGTGCCAGCAGTGATGATTACTACGAGCAGTACTTC
TRBJ1-2,TRBV19,-,-,CASSPPGDSFNGYTF,TGTGCCAGTAGTCCACCCGGTGACAGTTTCAATGGCTACACCTTC
TRBJ2-3,TRBV11-3,-,-,CASSLGLGGTDTQYF,TGTGCCAGCAGCTTAGGACTAGGGGGCACAGATACGCAGTATTTT
TRBJ2-5,TRBV6-6,-,-,CASREGETQYF,TGTGCCAGCAGGGAAGGGGAGACCCAGTACTTC
TRBJ1-4,TRBV5-1,-,-,CASSLVRGWNEKLFF,TGCGCCAGCAGCTTGGTGAGGGGGTGGAATGAAAAACTGTTTTTT
TRBJ1-3,TRBV30,TRBD1,-,CAWGTGAISGNTIYF,TGTGCCTGGGGGACAGGGGCGATCTCTGGAAACACCATATATTTT
TRBJ2-3,TRBV2,-,-,CASSLVGPGTDTQYF,TGTGCCAGCAGTCTGGTGGGACCTGGCACAGATACGCAGTATTTT
TRBJ2-7,TRBV7-9,TRBD2,-,CASSFGLAGGLHF,TGTGCCAGCAGCTTTGGACTAGCGGGGGGCCTACACTTC